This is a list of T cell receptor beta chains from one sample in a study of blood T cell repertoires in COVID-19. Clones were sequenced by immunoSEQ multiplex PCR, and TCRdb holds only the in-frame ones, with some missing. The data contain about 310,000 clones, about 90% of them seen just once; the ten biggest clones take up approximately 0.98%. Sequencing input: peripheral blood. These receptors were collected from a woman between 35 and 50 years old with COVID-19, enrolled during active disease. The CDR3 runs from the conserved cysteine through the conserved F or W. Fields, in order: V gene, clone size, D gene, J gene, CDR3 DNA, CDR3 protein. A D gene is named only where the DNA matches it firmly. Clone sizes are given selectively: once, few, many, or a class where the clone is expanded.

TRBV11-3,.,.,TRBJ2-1,TGTGCCAGCAGCTTTACGAGCGGTTCTGAGCAGTTCTTC,CASSFTSGSEQFF
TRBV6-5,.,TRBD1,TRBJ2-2,TGTGCCACCACCGCGGGGACAGGGGTTGTCGGGGAGCTGTTTTTT,CATTAGTGVVGELFF
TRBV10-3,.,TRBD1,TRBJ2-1,TGTGCCATCAAGGGGGCGGGTCGCAACAATGAGCAGTTCTTC,CAIKGAGRNNEQFF
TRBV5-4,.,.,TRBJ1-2,TGTGCCAGCAGCTTAAGTACGCCAGCGGACCTATTCACCTTC,CASSLSTPADLFTF
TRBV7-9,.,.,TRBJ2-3,TGTGCCAGCAGCTTAGGACAGTACACAGATACGCAGTATTTT,CASSLGQYTDTQYF
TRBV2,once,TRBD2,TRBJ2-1,TGTGCCAGCAGTGCCCCGGGACTAGTGCCCTACAATGAGCAGTTCTTC,CASSAPGLVPYNEQFF
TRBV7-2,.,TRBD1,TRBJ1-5,TGTGCCAGCGGAAAGGGGGCTAGGTTCGGTCAGCCCCAGCATTTT,CASGKGARFGQPQHF
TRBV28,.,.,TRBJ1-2,TGTGCCAGCAGAGAGAACTATGGCTACACCTTC,CASRENYGYTF
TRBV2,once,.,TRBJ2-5,TGTGCCAGCAGTGAAGCCAGGGGAGAAAAAGAGACCCAGTACTTC,CASSEARGEKETQYF
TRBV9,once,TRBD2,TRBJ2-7,TGTGCCAGCAGCCGTAGGCGTAGCGGGGGGGCGGGCGAGCAGTACTTC,CASSRRRSGGAGEQYF
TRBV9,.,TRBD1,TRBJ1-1,TGTGCCAGCAGCGTCGGAACAGGGGCGAACACTGAAGCTTTCTTT,CASSVGTGANTEAFF
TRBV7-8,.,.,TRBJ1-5,TGTGCCAGCAGCAATCCCATCGGGGAGAGATTAGATCAGCCCCAGCATTTT,CASSNPIGERLDQPQHF
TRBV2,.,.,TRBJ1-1,TGTGCCAGCAGTTTCATGAACACTGAAGCTTTCTTT,CASSFMNTEAFF
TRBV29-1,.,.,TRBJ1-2,TGCAGCGTCGAGATCGGGACTTCATCGGCGGTCGCATATGGCTACACCTTC,CSVEIGTSSAVAYGYTF
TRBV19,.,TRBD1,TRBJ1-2,TGTGCCAGTAGTTCCACCGGGACAGGGTCTTATGGCTACACCTTC,CASSSTGTGSYGYTF
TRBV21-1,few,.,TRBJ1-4,TGTGCCAGCAGCAACCGCGATGAGAAGCCGCCTAATGAAAAACTGTTTTTT,CASSNRDEKPPNEKLFF
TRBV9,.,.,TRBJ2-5,TGTGCCAGCAGCGCTGCCGGGGAGACCCAGTACTTC,CASSAAGETQYF
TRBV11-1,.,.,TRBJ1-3,TGTGCCAGCAGCTCCGGGTCCCTTTCCTCTGGAAACACCATATATTTT,CASSSGSLSSGNTIYF
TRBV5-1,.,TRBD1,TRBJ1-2,TGCGCCAGCGCAGGACAGGGGTATGGCTACACCTTC,CASAGQGYGYTF
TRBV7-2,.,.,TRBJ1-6,TGTGCCAGCAGCTTAGAGGGACTAAATTCACCCCTCCACTTT,CASSLEGLNSPLHF
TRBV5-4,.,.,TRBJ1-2,TGTGCCAGCAGCTTGGCCGGGGGGTTGAACTATGGCTACACCTTC,CASSLAGGLNYGYTF
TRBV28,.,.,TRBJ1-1,TGTGCCAGCAGTTTGTGGGGGAGGGTAAGCGAAGCTTTCTTT,CASSLWGRVSEAFF
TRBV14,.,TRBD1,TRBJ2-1,TGTGCCAGCAGCCAAGGGACAGGGTTGCAGTTCTTC,CASSQGTGLQFF
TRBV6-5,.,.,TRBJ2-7,TGTGCCATCCGCCGACTAGACCCCTACGAGCAGTACTTC,CAIRRLDPYEQYF
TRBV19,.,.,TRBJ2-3,TGTGCCAGTAGCCAGCCGGGCGGGGATACGCAGTATTTT,CASSQPGGDTQYF
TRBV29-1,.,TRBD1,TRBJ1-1,TGCAGCGCCGAGGGACAGGCCAGAACTGAAGCTTTCTTT,CSAEGQARTEAFF
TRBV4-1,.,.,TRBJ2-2,TGCGCCAGCAGCCACCTCACCGGGGAGCTGTTTTTT,CASSHLTGELFF
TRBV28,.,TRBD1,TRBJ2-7,TGTGCCAGCAGTACCGCCGGGACAGGGGTCCACGAGCAGTACTTC,CASSTAGTGVHEQYF
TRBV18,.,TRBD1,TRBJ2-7,TGTGCCAGCTCACCAAGGGCTCCCGGGACAGGGGTGGGCGAGCAGTACTTC,CASSPRAPGTGVGEQYF